These 20 T cell receptor beta chains were all obtained from the same sample, sequenced in a study of blood T cell repertoires in COVID-19. The assay was immunoSEQ multiplex PCR, and TCRdb's table has in-frame clones only and misses some. The table shows fewer than 450,000 clones, with 90% occurring only once. Sequencing input: PBMCs or T cells enriched from blood (not recorded which). These receptors all come from a man between 18 and 29 years old who had recovered from COVID-19.

The gene calls are TRBV14 and TRBJ1-6; D remains ambiguous. The CDR3 loop spans 12 amino acids. Between the trimmed V and J ends, which lost 4 bases and 10 bases, there was a span of 8 bases. The germline V gene encodes CDR1 SGHDN and CDR2 FVKESK. In DNA form, the CDR3 reads TGTGCCAGCAGCCGGCCGCGGTCACCCCTCCACTTT. As protein: CASSRPRSPLHF.

J is TRBJ1-5 and V is TRBV2; a weak D match, TRBD1 (5 bases). The germline V gene encodes CDR1 SNHLY and CDR2 FYNNEI. Trimming removed 1 base at V and 1 base at J, with 8 bases between. CDR3 size: 15 residues. As DNA, the CDR3 is TGTGCCAGCAGTGAAGTAAGACAGAGCAATCAGCCCCAGCATTTT. Its translation is CASSEVRQSNQPQHF. The variable domain in full, with the rest retrieved from reference TRBV2 and TRBJ1-5, is EPEVTQTPSHQVTQMGQEVILRCVPISNHLYFYWYRQILGQKVEFLVSFYNNEISEKSEIFDDQFSVERPDGSNFTLKIRSTKLEDSAMYFCASSEVRQSNQPQHFGDGTRLSIL.

The chain joins TRBV6-5 to TRBJ1-6, with a possible D match to TRBD1 (5 bases). The CDR3 extends over 14 amino acids. The germline V and J ends were trimmed by 8 bases and 0 bases, with 8 bases remaining between them. Germline CDR1 MNHEY, CDR2 SVGAGI. CDR3 protein: CASRGSSYNSPLHF. In nucleotides, the CDR3 is TGTGCCAGCCGGGGGAGCTCCTATAATTCACCCCTCCACTTT.

This chain joins TRBV25-1 and TRBJ1-2; TRBD1 matches at 7 bases. The CDR3 is 13 amino acids. J lost 5 bases, V lost 2 bases, and 2 bases had no gene match. Germline V gene lookup returns CDR1 MGHDK and CDR2 SYGVNS. The CDR3 DNA reads TGTGCCAGCAGTGAAGGACAGGCTTATGGCTACACCTTC. Protein sequence: CASSEGQAYGYTF.

This chain uses TRBV11-2 with TRBJ1-1; possible D gene TRBD1, 5 bases. This CDR3 contains 15 residues. V lost 5 bases to trimming and J lost 4 bases, with 17 bases between them. Germline CDR1 SGHAT, CDR2 FQNNGV. The CDR3 reads CASSPFGAKSTEAFF. Here the CDR3 DNA reads TGTGCCAGCAGCCCCTTTGGGGCGAAGAGCACTGAAGCTTTCTTT.

The chain couples TRBV2 to TRBJ1-2; TRBD1 agrees at 8 bases. Per germline, CDR1 SNHLY and CDR2 FYNNEI. Trimming took 0 bases from V and 2 from J; bases not matched to a gene: 2. This CDR3 has 15 amino acids. The CDR3 coding sequence is TGTGCCAGCAGTGAAGCTGGACAGGGAAACTATGGCTACACCTTC. This translates into CASSEAGQGNYGYTF.

This clone was observed once. This chain connects TRBV2 to TRBJ1-2; D is undetermined. V was cut by 3 bases and J by 4 bases, with 9 bases left in between. CDR1 is SNHLY and CDR2 is FYNNEI in the germline V gene. This CDR3 is built from 13 residues. The CDR3 loop reads CASSEAVVYGYTF. The CDR3 DNA sequence: TGTGCCAGCAGTGAGGCGGTAGTCTATGGCTACACCTTC.

The chain combines TRBV18 with TRBJ1-1; the match to TRBD1 covers 7 bases. This CDR3 is 15 amino acids long. Germline V CDR1 and CDR2: KGHSH, LQKENI. J gave up 0 bases and V 2 bases, and 3 bases lay outside the gene matches. The CDR3 nucleotides are TGTGCCAGCTCACCAGGACAGGAGATGAACACTGAAGCTTTCTTT. Translating it yields CASSPGQEMNTEAFF. Full variable domain (rest looked up from reference TRBV18 and TRBJ1-1): NAGVMQNPRHLVRRRGQEARLRCSPMKGHSHVYWYRQLPEEGLKFMVYLQKENIIDESGMPKERFSAEFPKEGPSILRIQQVVRGDSAAYFCASSPGQEMNTEAFFGQGTRLTVV.

This chain uses TRBV7-9 with TRBJ2-5; TRBD2 agrees at 12 bases. The trim removed 4 bases at V and 2 bases at J, leaving 5 bases unmatched. Germline CDR1 reads SEHNR; CDR2 reads FQNEAQ (reference sequence). The CDR3 spans 16 residues. For the CDR3, the DNA is TGTGCCAGCAGCTGGGGACTAGCGGGCCTACAAGAGACCCAGTACTTC. This codes for CASSWGLAGLQETQYF.

The V gene is TRBV7-3, the J gene TRBJ1-5; possibly TRBD1 for D (6 bases). This CDR3 region has 13 residues. Trimming took 6 bases from V and 4 from J, leaving 10 bases between them. In germline, CDR1 is SGHTA, CDR2 FQGTGA. CDR3 DNA sequence: TGTGCCAGCAGTACAGACAGGAATCAGCCCCAGCATTTT. Translating gives CASSTDRNQPQHF.

V is TRBV28 and J is TRBJ1-2; D perhaps matches TRBD1 (5 bases). The V end lost 3 bases, the J end lost 8 bases, and 16 bases lay between the germline ends. This CDR3 has 14 amino acids. Germline CDR1 MDHEN, CDR2 SYDVKM. CDR3 residues: CASSFLVGGNGYTF. The DNA for the CDR3 is TGTGCCAGCAGTTTTTTGGTCGGGGGGAACGGCTACACCTTC.

The V gene is TRBV6-5, the J gene TRBJ1-2; D is unresolved. V was cut by 6 bases and J by 8 bases, with 19 bases left in between. The germline CDR1 and CDR2 sequences are MNHEY and SVGAGI. The length of the CDR3 is 14 residues. The CDR3 DNA follows: TGTGCCAGCAGCCTTAGACACGCACCTATGGGCTACACCTTC. Amino acid sequence: CASSLRHAPMGYTF.

This chain connects TRBV11-3 to TRBJ1-1; the D gene is possibly TRBD1 (5 bases). The V end lost 0 bases, the J end lost 4 bases, and 12 bases lay between the germline ends. Germline CDR1 SGHNT, CDR2 YENEEA. This CDR3 is built from 15 residues. CDR3 loop: CASSLEVGGSTEAFF. The CDR3 DNA is TGTGCCAGCAGCTTAGAAGTCGGGGGATCCACTGAAGCTTTCTTT.

The chain carries TRBV29-1 and TRBJ1-1; 8 nucleotides agree with TRBD1. The CDR3 totals 14 residues. The V gene's germline CDR1 is SQVTM and CDR2 ANQGSEA. J gave up 3 bases and V 5 bases, and 8 bases lay outside the gene matches. The CDR3 bases are TGCAGCGTTTATGGGACGACAGGGGACACTGAAGCTTTCTTT. Translating it yields CSVYGTTGDTEAFF.

V gene TRBV6-1 combines with J gene TRBJ1-1, with a weak D call TRBD1 (5 bases). Trimming removed 2 bases from V and 0 bases from J, with 7 bases in between. Germline V lookup: CDR1 MNHNS, CDR2 SASEGT. The CDR3 runs 14 residues. The CDR3 sequence is CASSEWGVNTEAFF. Written as DNA, the CDR3 is TGTGCCAGCAGTGAATGGGGGGTGAACACTGAAGCTTTCTTT.

V usage is TRBV7-3 and J usage is TRBJ2-2; D is possibly TRBD2 (6 bases). The ends were cut back, 5 bases at V and 8 bases at J, with 12 bases in the middle. CDR1 and CDR2 (germline): SGHTA, FQGTGA. The CDR3 runs 13 residues. The CDR3 nucleotides are TGTGCCAGCAGCCCTTCTAGCGAGGGGGAGCTGTTTTTT. This codes for CASSPSSEGELFF. The variable domain in full, completed from reference TRBV7-3 and TRBJ2-2, reads GAGVSQTPSNKVTEKGKYVELRCDPISGHTALYWYRQSLGQGPEFLIYFQGTGAADDSGLPNDRFFAVRPEGSVSTLKIQRTERGDSAVYLCASSPSSEGELFFGEGSRLTVL.

About this clone itself: Different DNA sequences within this sample yield the same CDR3. This rearrangement joins TRBV11-2 to TRBJ2-7; D gene ambiguous. The germline V and J ends were trimmed by 0 bases and 0 bases, with 3 bases remaining between them. The CDR3 loop spans 13 amino acids. CDR1 is SGHAT and CDR2 is FQNNGV in the germline V gene. CDR3 sequence reads: CASSLDSSYEQYF. The CDR3 region has the DNA TGTGCCAGCAGCTTAGACAGCTCCTACGAGCAGTACTTC.

This rearrangement joins TRBV12-3 or TRBV12-4 to TRBJ2-7, with 8 bases aligning to TRBD2. V lost 5 bases and J lost 7; bases outside the gene matches: 7. The CDR3 consists of 13 residues. CDR3 sequence reads: CASSLSGTREQYF. The CDR3, as DNA: TGTGCCAGCAGTCTTAGCGGGACAAGGGAGCAGTACTTC.

The chain links TRBV23-1 to TRBJ1-1; 7 bases are a match to TRBD1. TRBV23-1 is annotated as an ORF whose role is uncertain. The CDR3 is 15 residues long. V lost 1 base, J lost 10 bases, and 12 bases stayed unmatched. The CDR3 sequence is CASSQWGQNTRLAFF. The CDR3 region has the DNA TGCGCCAGCAGTCAATGGGGACAGAACACCAGGTTAGCTTTCTTT.

The chain couples TRBV19 to TRBJ1-5; 7 nucleotides align to TRBD1. Trimming removed 10 bases from V and 5 bases from J; junction bases left unmatched: 5. The germline CDR1 and CDR2 sequences are LNHDA and SQIVND (reference sequence). This CDR3 is built from 12 residues. CDR3 coding DNA: TGTGCCACCGGGACAGCCTATCAGCCCCAGCATTTT. Its protein is CATGTAYQPQHF.